This TCR beta chain is drawn from a study of Tregs in tolerant kidney transplant recipients. The ends lost 6 bases at V and 5 bases at J; junction bases unmatched: 6. This CDR3 is 14 amino acids long. Germline values: CDR1 SGHDN, CDR2 FVKESK. TCRdb keeps only in-frame clones here, not all; method: immunoSEQ multiplex PCR. The repertoire holds 90,000 to 130,000 clones, with almost 90% as singletons. Thawed PBMCs were FACS-sorted into unstimulated CD4+CD25+CD127- regulatory T cells, CD4+CD25- non-regulatory cells, CD4 and CD8 cells. Whole-study results and caveats: Antigen-driven expansion was suggested because donor-specific Tregs expanded more than all Tregs in tolerant patients.

Of note for this clone: Its antigen is not identified.

Material: CD4+ T cells from blood, obtained before the transplant. The receptor was derived from a human donor who received a combined kidney and bone marrow transplant. The chain is built from TRBV14 and TRBJ2-5; 10 bases are a match to TRBD1. The CDR3 loop is CASRRQGAGETQYF. CDR3 coding DNA: TGTGCCAGCAGGAGACAGGGGGCCGGGGAGACCCAGTACTTC.